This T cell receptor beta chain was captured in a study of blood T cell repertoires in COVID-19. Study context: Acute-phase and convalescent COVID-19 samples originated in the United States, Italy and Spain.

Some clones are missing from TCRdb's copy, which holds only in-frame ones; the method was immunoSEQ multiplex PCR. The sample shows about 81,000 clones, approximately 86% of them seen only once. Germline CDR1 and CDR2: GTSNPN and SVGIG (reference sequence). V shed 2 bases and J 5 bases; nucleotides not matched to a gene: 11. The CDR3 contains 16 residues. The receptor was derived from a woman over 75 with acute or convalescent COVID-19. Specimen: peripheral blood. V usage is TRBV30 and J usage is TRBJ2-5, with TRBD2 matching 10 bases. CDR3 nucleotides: TGTGCCTGGAGTCGCATCAGCGGGGGGGCGGGGGAGACCCAGTACTTC. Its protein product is CAWSRISGGAGETQYF. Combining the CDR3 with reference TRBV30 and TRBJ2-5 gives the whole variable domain SQTIHQWPATLVQPVGSPLSLECTVEGTSNPNLYWYRQAAGRGLQLLFYSVGIGQISSEVPQNLSASRPQDRQFILSSKKLLLSDSGFYLCAWSRISGGAGETQYFGPGTRLLVL.